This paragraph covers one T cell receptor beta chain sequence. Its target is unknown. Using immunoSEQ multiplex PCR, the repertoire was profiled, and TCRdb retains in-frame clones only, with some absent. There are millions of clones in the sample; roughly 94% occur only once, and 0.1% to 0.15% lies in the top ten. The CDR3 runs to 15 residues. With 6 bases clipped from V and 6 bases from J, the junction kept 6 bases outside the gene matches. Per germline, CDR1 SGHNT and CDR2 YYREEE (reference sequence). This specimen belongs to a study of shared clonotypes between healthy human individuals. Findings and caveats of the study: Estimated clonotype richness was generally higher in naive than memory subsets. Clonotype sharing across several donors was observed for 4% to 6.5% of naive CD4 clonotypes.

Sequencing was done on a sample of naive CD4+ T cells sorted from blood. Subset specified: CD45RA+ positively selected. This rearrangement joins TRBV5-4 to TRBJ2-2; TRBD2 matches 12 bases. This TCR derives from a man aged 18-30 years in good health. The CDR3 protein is CASTKGTSGSGELFF. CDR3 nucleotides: TGTGCCAGCACCAAGGGGACTAGCGGGTCCGGGGAGCTGTTTTTT. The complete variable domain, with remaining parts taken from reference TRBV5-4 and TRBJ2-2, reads ETGVTQSPTHLIKTRGQQVTLRCSSQSGHNTVSWYQQALGQGPQFIFQYYREEENGRGNFPPRFSGLQFPNYSSELNVNALELDDSALYLCASTKGTSGSGELFFGEGSRLTVL.